The T cell receptor beta chain under discussion was sequenced for a study of OX40 agonist ivuxolimab in advanced cancers. The study, taken as a whole, reports: CD4+ and CD8+ T cells in blood underwent clonal expansion by week 6 at 0.1 to 3.0 mg/kg.

Generated by immunoSEQ multiplex PCR, the TCRdb table keeps only in-frame clones and is missing some. This table holds 85,000 to 120,000 clones, about nine tenths found once. The CDR3 extends over 13 amino acids. Looked up from germline, CDR1 is SEHNR and CDR2 is FQNEAQ (reference sequence). The V and J ends lost 3 bases and 7 bases respectively, with 9 bases between them. This clone was counted between two and nine times. Its antigen is undetermined. This sample comprised CD4+ or CD8+ T cells sorted from blood, obtained in a trial of the OX40 agonist ivuxolimab. The receptor was derived from an adult with an advanced solid tumor such as melanoma, head and neck, liver or kidney cancer. This rearrangement joins TRBV7-9 to TRBJ1-4; D unclear. In DNA, the CDR3 is TGTGCCAGCAGCTTGGGCAGCTTTGAAAAACTGTTTTTT. This codes for CASSLGSFEKLFF.